Shown below are 8 T cell receptor beta chains from a single sample sequenced in a study of cytomegalovirus exposure and HLA in healthy donors (dated by TCRdb to 2017 to 2019). Library preparation employed the immunoSEQ multiplex PCR assay. A mixture of 60 forward primers for TCR Vbeta segments and 13 reverse primers for TCR Jbeta segments was used in the multiplex PCR. TCRdb holds this immuneACCESS table with in-frame rearrangements only. Some clones are missing; in checked studies, unresolved V genes explain under half, and the rest has no known cause. Counted in this sample were just over 150,000 clones; 75% to 80% of them appeared once. Approximately 3.1% of the sample belongs to the ten largest clones. What was sequenced was PBMCs. These receptors were obtained from a woman in her thirties or forties in good health and CMV-seronegative.

The gene calls are TRBV15 and TRBJ1-5; D uncertain. From germline, CDR1 is LNHNV and CDR2 YYDKDF (reference sequence). Trimming took 0 bases from V and 7 from J, leaving 7 bases between them. This CDR3 is built from 13 residues. CDR3 protein: CATSRDGGQPQHF. The CDR3 coding sequence is TGTGCCACCAGCAGAGATGGCGGGCAGCCCCAGCATTTT.

The V gene is TRBV19, the J gene TRBJ1-5, with TRBD1 matching over 8 bases. V trimming: 3 bases; J trimming: 1 base; junction bases outside the gene matches: 11. The CDR3 covers 18 residues. The V gene's germline CDR1 is LNHDA and CDR2 SQIVND (reference sequence). The CDR3 nucleotides read TGTGCCAGTAGTATCACCCTAGGACAGGGAATGAGCAATCAGCCCCAGCATTTT. Its translation is CASSITLGQGMSNQPQHF.

V is TRBV27 and J is TRBJ1-1; no reliable D call. Germline V gene lookup returns CDR1 MNHEY and CDR2 SMNVEV (reference sequence). Trimming removed 3 bases from V and 9 bases from J, with 11 bases in between. The CDR3 sequence is 12 residues long. The CDR3 sequence is CASSLGAGKAFF. In DNA form, the CDR3 reads TGTGCCAGCAGTTTGGGTGCAGGCAAAGCTTTCTTT.

This clone has a single count. The chain is built from TRBV9 and TRBJ1-6; no definite D call. V was trimmed by 0 bases and J by 4 bases, leaving 14 bases between them. The CDR3 spans 17 residues. Germline V gives CDR1 SGDLS, CDR2 YYNGEE. The CDR3 is CASSVATGRDYNSPLHF. The CDR3 bases are TGTGCCAGCAGCGTAGCTACCGGGCGGGATTATAATTCACCCCTCCACTTT.

This clone was observed a single time. The rearrangement uses TRBV5-1 and TRBJ2-7, with 7 bases fitting TRBD1. J gave up 0 bases and V 4 bases, and 4 bases lay outside the gene matches. CDR1 and CDR2 (germline): SGHRS, YFSETQ. The CDR3 runs 14 residues. As DNA, the CDR3 is TGCGCCAGCAGCCAGTGGACAGGCTCCTACGAGCAGTACTTC. This encodes CASSQWTGSYEQYF. The full variable domain, in which reference TRBV5-1 and TRBJ2-7 provide the parts outside the CDR3, is KAGVTQTPRYLIKTRGQQVTLSCSPISGHRSVSWYQQTPGQGLQFLFEYFSETQRNKGNFPGRFSGRQFSNSRSEMNVSTLELGDSALYLCASSQWTGSYEQYFGPGTRLTVT.

This clone has more than one count but fewer than ten. V gene TRBV19 combines with J gene TRBJ1-5; D possibly corresponds to TRBD1 (6 bases). With 2 bases removed from V and 7 bases from J, the gap between germline ends came to 15 bases. The germline V gene encodes CDR1 LNHDA and CDR2 SQIVND (reference sequence). CDR3 length: 15 amino acids. DNA of the CDR3: TGTGCCAGTAGTATAACGTGGGGGCGGACGCAGCCCCAGCATTTT. Translating gives CASSITWGRTQPQHF. Full variable domain (missing parts from reference TRBV19 and TRBJ1-5): DGGITQSPKYLFRKEGQNVTLSCEQNLNHDAMYWYRQDPGQGLRLIYYSQIVNDFQKGDIAEGYSVSREKKESFPLTVTSAQKNPTAFYLCASSITWGRTQPQHFGDGTRLSIL.

The chain carries TRBV6-1 and TRBJ1-1, with D possibly matching TRBD1 (6 bases). Germline loops: CDR1 MNHNS, CDR2 SASEGT. The V gene lost 1 base and the J gene lost 0 bases, with 12 bases spanning the gap. CDR3 length equals 16 residues. The CDR3 reads CASSEGQELMNTEAFF. CDR3 in DNA: TGTGCCAGCAGTGAAGGACAGGAGCTAATGAACACTGAAGCTTTCTTT.

The chain has TRBV19 and TRBJ1-1, with a tentative D call TRBD1 (5 bases). CDR1 LNHDA and CDR2 SQIVND come from the germline V gene (reference sequence). Deletions cut 0 bases from V and 4 bases from J, with 9 bases between. The length of the CDR3 is 14 residues. This chain's CDR3 is CASSIDRVPTEAFF. CDR3 nucleotide sequence: TGTGCCAGTAGTATAGACAGGGTCCCCACTGAAGCTTTCTTT.